Below are 6 T cell receptor beta chains sequenced from a single sample in a study of shared clonotypes between healthy human individuals. The table came from immunoSEQ multiplex PCR; TCRdb's copy has only in-frame clones and leaves some out. The sample consists of about 990,000 clones, around 78% of them appearing once. The sequencing sample was made of memory CD4+ T cells from PBMCs. Subset given: CD45RA-negative fraction. All receptors come from a man aged 18 to 29 in good health. Some clones in this sample may be carry-over from other donors' samples.

The rearrangement uses TRBV6-1 and TRBJ1-2; no reliable D call. This CDR3 contains 15 residues. With 2 bases removed from V and 5 bases from J, the gap between germline ends came to 15 bases. CDR1 MNHNS and CDR2 SASEGT come from the germline V gene. The DNA for the CDR3 is TGTGCCAGCAGTGAACGTGTCTTCGGGTCGTATGGCTACACCTTC. It yields the protein CASSERVFGSYGYTF.

The chain is built from TRBV7-3 and TRBJ1-1; 7 bases map to TRBD1. The CDR3 extends over 14 amino acids. CDR1 is SGHTA and CDR2 is FQGTGA in the germline V gene. V dropped 4 bases and J dropped 0; count of bases not matched to a gene: 2. The CDR3 DNA sequence: TGTGCCAGCAGCTACGGGACAGTGAACACTGAAGCTTTCTTT. Amino acids: CASSYGTVNTEAFF.

This sequence joins TRBV30 and TRBJ1-3, with D unresolved. Trimming pared 1 base from V and 5 bases from J, leaving 9 bases between. This CDR3 comprises 13 residues. The germline V gene encodes CDR1 GTSNPN and CDR2 SVGIG (reference sequence). CDR3 protein: CAWSGVQRNTIYF. DNA for the CDR3: TGTGCCTGGAGTGGGGTACAGCGAAACACCATATATTTT.

With respect to this clone: A clone one base away is much larger, so this may be a read error. This chain links TRBV7-3 with TRBJ1-1; D is ambiguous. The CDR3 covers 13 residues. The germline CDR1 and CDR2 sequences are SGHTA and FQGTGA. V was pared by 4 bases and J by 1 base, with 7 bases between. In nucleotides, the CDR3 is TGTGCCAGCAGCTCATACAGGAACACTGAAGCTTTCTTT. Protein: CASSSYRNTEAFF.

V usage is TRBV11-1 and J usage is TRBJ2-1; the match to TRBD1 covers 8 bases. CDR3 length: 16 amino acids. The germline CDR1 and CDR2 sequences are SGHAT and FQDESV (reference sequence). V gave up 5 bases and J gave up 8 bases; unmatched junction bases: 14. CDR3 coding DNA: TGTGCCAGCAGCCCGCGCCCTGGACAGGGAAGGGATGAGCAGTTCTTC. Its translation: CASSPRPGQGRDEQFF.

In the case of this clone: This specimen includes other DNA sequences encoding the same CDR3. The genes are TRBV6-1 and TRBJ2-7, with unresolved D. This CDR3 region has 11 residues. Germline CDR1 is MNHNS and CDR2 is SASEGT. The V end was cut by 6 bases, the J end by 3 bases, with 6 bases between. The CDR3 sequence: CASRGHYEQYF. The CDR3 region has the DNA TGTGCCAGCAGGGGCCACTACGAGCAGTACTTC.